This T cell receptor beta chain was retrieved from a study of shared clonotypes between healthy human individuals. About this clone: Its specificity is unknown.

Repertoires were generated with immunoSEQ multiplex PCR, while TCRdb's copy carries only in-frame clones and drops some. The repertoire includes around 2,000,000 clones, 85% to 95% of them detected once, and 1.7% sits in the top ten. Naive CD8 cells comprised CD45RO-negative, CCR7-positively selected cells, excluding terminally differentiated effector memory CD45RA+ cells. The study, taken as a whole, reports: Richness estimates generally favored naive over memory subsets. The sampled material consisted only of blood, and tissue repertoires are likely to differ. Clonotype sharing among donors likely depends on sequencing depth.

V was pared by 1 base and J by 3 bases, with 2 bases of the junction left unmatched. This CDR3 is 14 amino acids long. Germline V lookup: CDR1 LGHNA, CDR2 YSLEER. The specimen was naive CD8+ T cells from PBMCs. The clonotype comes from a man between 18 and 35 years old in good health. Some clones in this sample may be carry-over from other donors' samples. The rearrangement joins TRBV4-3 to TRBJ2-7, with 8 bases identical to TRBD1. The CDR3 loop is CASSQAGGLYEQYF. Written as DNA, the CDR3 is TGCGCCAGCAGCCAAGCAGGGGGCCTCTACGAGCAGTACTTC.